The clone carrying this T cell receptor beta chain has a handful of counts. Antigen: not known. This entry belongs to a study of T cells in localized non-small cell lung cancer. General study findings and limits: An association was observed between higher blood T cell density and longer overall survival. Median detection of top 100 tumor clones in adjacent lung was 57 clones.

TCRdb keeps only in-frame clones here, not all; method: immunoSEQ multiplex PCR. Of 25,000 to 35,000 clones in the sample, 80% were seen once. This sequence originates from a male donor older than 55 with stage III squamous cell lung carcinoma. This specimen was peripheral blood, taken before any cancer treatment.

CDR3 amino acids: CASGQEAVFNQPQHF. The CDR3 region has the DNA TGTGCCAGCGGGCAGGAGGCAGTTTTCAATCAGCCCCAGCATTTT. The chain carries TRBV6-6 and TRBJ1-5; D not certain. Trimming left V 8 bases short and J 3 bases short, with 17 bases between. This CDR3 comprises 15 residues. Germline-derived CDR1 and CDR2 are MNHNY and SVGAGI (reference sequence).